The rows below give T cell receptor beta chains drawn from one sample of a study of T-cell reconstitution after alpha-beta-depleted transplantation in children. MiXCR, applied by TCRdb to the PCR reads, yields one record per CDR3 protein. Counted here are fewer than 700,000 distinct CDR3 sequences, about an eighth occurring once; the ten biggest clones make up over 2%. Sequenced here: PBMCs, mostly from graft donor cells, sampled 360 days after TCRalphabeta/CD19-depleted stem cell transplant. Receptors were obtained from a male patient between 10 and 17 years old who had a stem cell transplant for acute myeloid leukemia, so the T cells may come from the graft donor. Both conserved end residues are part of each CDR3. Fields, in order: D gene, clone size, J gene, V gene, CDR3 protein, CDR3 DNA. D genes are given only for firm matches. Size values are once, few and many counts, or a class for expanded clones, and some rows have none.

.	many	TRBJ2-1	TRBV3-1	CASTTVRSANEQFF	TGTGCCAGCACCACGGTACGGAGTGCCAATGAGCAGTTCTTC
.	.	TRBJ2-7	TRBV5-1	CASSFSQGGSGEQYF	TGCGCCAGCAGCTTCTCCCAGGGGGGGTCGGGTGAGCAGTACTTC
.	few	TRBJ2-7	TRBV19	CASSTARRPTYEQYF	TGTGCCAGTAGTACCGCTAGACGCCCGACCTACGAGCAGTACTTC
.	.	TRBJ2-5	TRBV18	CASSPGTVVPEDYERGLIGETQYF	TGTGCCAGCTCACCGGGGACAGTTGTACCAGAGGACTATGAGCGGGGGCTAATCGGAGAGACCCAGTACTTC
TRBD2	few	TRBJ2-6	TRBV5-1	CASSLVASGRSGANVLTF	TGCGCCAGCAGCTTGGTGGCTAGCGGGAGATCTGGGGCCAACGTCCTGACTTTC
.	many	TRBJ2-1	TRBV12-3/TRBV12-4	CASSPEVKDEQFF	TGTGCCAGCAGCCCGGAGGTTAAGGATGAGCAGTTCTTC
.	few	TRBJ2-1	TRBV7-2	CASSLGLRHDEQFF	TGTGCCAGCAGCTTAGGGCTTAGGCATGATGAGCAGTTCTTC
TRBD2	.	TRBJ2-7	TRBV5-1	CASSLGLAGVMSYEQYF	TGCGCCAGCAGCTTGGGACTAGCGGGAGTAATGTCCTACGAGCAGTACTTC
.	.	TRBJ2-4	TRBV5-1	CASSEAGGNIQYF	TGCGCCAGCAGCGAGGCGGGTGGGAACATTCAGTACTTC
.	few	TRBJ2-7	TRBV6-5	CASSYPRFGRSYEQYF	TGTGCCAGCAGTTACCCCAGGTTCGGACGTTCCTACGAGCAGTACTTC
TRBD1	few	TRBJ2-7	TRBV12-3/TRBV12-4	CASSLGQGNQQYF	TGTGCCAGCAGTCTCGGACAGGGTAATCAGCAGTACTTC
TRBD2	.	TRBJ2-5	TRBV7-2	CASSRGPAGVGQETQYF	TGTGCCAGCAGCCGAGGGCCGGCGGGAGTTGGTCAAGAGACCCAGTACTTC
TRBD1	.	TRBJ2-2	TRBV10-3	CATTGPAGELFF	TGTGCCACGACAGGGCCGGCCGGGGAGCTGTTTTTT
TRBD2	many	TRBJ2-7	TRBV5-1	CASSSGTSGNHEQYF	TGCGCCAGCAGCTCAGGGACTAGCGGGAACCACGAGCAGTACTTC
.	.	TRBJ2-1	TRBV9	CASSVALLAGEQFF	TGTGCCAGCAGCGTAGCCCTCCTTGCGGGTGAGCAGTTCTTC
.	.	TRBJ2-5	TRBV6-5	CASSYSPGDQETQYF	TGTGCCAGCAGTTACTCTCCAGGGGACCAAGAGACCCAGTACTTC
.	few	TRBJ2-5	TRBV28	CASSLQEGSQETQYF	TGTGCCAGCAGTTTGCAGGAAGGGTCCCAAGAGACCCAGTACTTC
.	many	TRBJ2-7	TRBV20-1	CSARMVPRREQYF	TGCAGTGCTAGAATGGTCCCGCGTAGGGAGCAGTACTTC
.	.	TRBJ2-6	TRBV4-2	CASSQDPAGPGSGANVLTF	TGTGCCAGCAGCCAAGATCCCGCAGGGCCCGGGTCTGGGGCCAACGTCCTGACTTTC
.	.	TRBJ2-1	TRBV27	CASSSYIGNEQFF	TGTGCCAGCAGTTCCTACATAGGGAATGAGCAGTTCTTC
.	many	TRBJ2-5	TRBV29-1	CSSRSTLETQYF	TGCAGCAGCCGGTCGACCCTCGAGACCCAGTACTTC
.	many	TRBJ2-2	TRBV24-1	CATSDSPGVNTGELFF	TGTGCCACCAGTGATAGTCCGGGGGTGAACACCGGGGAGCTGTTTTTT
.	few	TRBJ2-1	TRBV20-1	CSARGGLAVNNEQFF	TGCAGTGCTAGGGGGGGGCTAGCAGTGAACAATGAGCAGTTCTTC
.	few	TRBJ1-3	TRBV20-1	CSARVTGGNTIYF	TGCAGTGCTAGAGTAACCGGGGGAAACACCATATATTTT
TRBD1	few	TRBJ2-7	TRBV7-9	CASSRALQGNRNEQYF	TGTGCCAGCAGCCGGGCCCTACAGGGGAACCGGAACGAGCAGTACTTC
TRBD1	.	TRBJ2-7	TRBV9	CASSVAAGGSEQYF	TGTGCCAGCAGCGTAGCGGCAGGGGGCTCCGAGCAGTACTTC
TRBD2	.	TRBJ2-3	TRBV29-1	CSVVGREKEADTQYF	TGCAGCGTTGTTGGGCGGGAGAAAGAGGCAGATACGCAGTATTTT
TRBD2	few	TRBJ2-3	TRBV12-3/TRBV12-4	CASSLVNSGRLSLTDTQYF	TGTGCCAGCAGTTTAGTAAATAGCGGGAGGTTAAGCCTCACAGATACGCAGTATTTT
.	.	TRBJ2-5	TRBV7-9	CASSTTGGQETQYF	TGTGCCAGCAGCACAACAGGCGGTCAAGAGACCCAGTACTTC
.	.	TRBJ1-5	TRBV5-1	CASSLEGGVYQPQHF	TGCGCCAGCAGCTTGGAGGGGGGAGTCTATCAGCCCCAGCATTTT
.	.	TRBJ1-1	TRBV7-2	CASSLAPNTEAFF	TGTGCCAGCAGCTTAGCGCCGAACACTGAAGCTTTCTTT
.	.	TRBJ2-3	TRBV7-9	CASSFRPSRIDTQYF	TGTGCCAGCAGCTTCCGACCATCACGGATAGATACGCAGTATTTT
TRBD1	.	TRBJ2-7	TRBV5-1	CASSLGDRSISEQYF	TGCGCCAGCAGCTTGGGGGACAGGTCCATCAGCGAGCAGTACTTC
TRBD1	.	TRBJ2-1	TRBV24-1	CATKDRAYNEQFF	TGTGCCACTAAGGACAGGGCCTACAATGAGCAGTTCTTC
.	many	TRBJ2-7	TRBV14	CASSQGIDGPKAYF	TGTGCCAGCAGCCAAGGGATCGACGGTCCTAAAGCGTACTTC